This TCR beta chain was observed in a study of blood T cell repertoires in COVID-19. Study summary: The origin of the acute and convalescent COVID-19 samples was the United States, Italy and Spain. The cDNA or gDNA used as material had been derived from T cells, B-cell-depleted T cells, or PBMCs.

CDR1 and CDR2 (germline): MNHEY, SVGAGI. The V and J ends lost 6 bases and 8 bases respectively, with 16 bases between them. The CDR3 covers 14 residues. Authors' processing steps: Estimates of nucleated cell counts were drawn from the amplification of reference gene primers. Libraries were prepared by immunoSEQ multiplex PCR; TCRdb keeps only in-frame clonotypes and omits some of them. The DNA was the basis for D and trimming; V, J and clone size are from that table. The sample lists roughly 200,000 clones, approximately 80% occurring once. The chain combines TRBV6-5 with TRBJ1-4; D is unresolved. This TCR was recovered from a human donor in a cohort sampled during active COVID-19. Input material: peripheral blood. The chain's CDR3 is CASRAGSPGEKLFF. DNA for the CDR3: TGTGCCAGCAGAGCCGGGTCTCCCGGGGAAAAACTGTTTTTT.